One T cell receptor beta chain is described in this entry. Amplification yielded TCR beta CDR3 regions, with RNA transcripts as the source. TCR CDR3 regions were first amplified by RT-PCR with HTBI primers. One entry per CDR3 protein results from TCRdb running MiXCR on the multiplex PCR reads. The sample includes 400,000 to 450,000 distinct CDR3 sequences, roughly 14% seen only once; the top ten take approximately 13%. CDR1 and CDR2 (germline): SGHKS, YYEKEE (reference sequence). The germline V and J ends were trimmed by 2 bases and 4 bases, with 15 bases remaining between them. The CDR3 is made up of 15 amino acids. The sample originates from a study of T cells in Graves' hyperthyroidism and ophthalmopathy. Ophthalmopathy cases met thresholds of Clinical Activity Score at least 3, NOSPECS grade at least 4 and duration under 3 months.

The sequence was obtained from a man between 18 and 35 years old with Graves' ophthalmopathy. Source material: blood. The rearrangement uses TRBV5-5 and TRBJ2-5; D is perhaps TRBD2 (5 bases). The CDR3, as DNA: TGTGCCAGCAGCTTTGAGGGATATTTCGGAGAGACCCAGTACTTC. It specifies CASSFEGYFGETQYF.